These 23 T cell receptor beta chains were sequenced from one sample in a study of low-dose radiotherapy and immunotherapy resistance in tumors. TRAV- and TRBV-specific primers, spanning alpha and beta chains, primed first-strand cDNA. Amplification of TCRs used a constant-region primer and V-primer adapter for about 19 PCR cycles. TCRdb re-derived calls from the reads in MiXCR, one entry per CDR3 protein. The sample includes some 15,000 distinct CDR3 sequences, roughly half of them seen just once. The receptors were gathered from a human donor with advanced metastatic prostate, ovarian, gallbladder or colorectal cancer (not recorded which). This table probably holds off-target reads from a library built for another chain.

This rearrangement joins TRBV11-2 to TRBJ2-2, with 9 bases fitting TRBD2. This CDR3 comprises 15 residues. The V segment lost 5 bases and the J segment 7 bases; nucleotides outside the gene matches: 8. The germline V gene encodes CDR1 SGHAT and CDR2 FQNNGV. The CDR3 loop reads CASSPDAAGGGELFF. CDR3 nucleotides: TGTGCCAGCAGCCCGGACGCAGCGGGAGGCGGGGAGCTGTTTTTT.

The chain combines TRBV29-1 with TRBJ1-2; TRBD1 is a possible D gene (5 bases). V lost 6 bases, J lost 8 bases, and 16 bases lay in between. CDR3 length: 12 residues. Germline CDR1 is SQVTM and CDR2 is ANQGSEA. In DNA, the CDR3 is TGCAGCGTGCGCCCGCAGGGCGGGGGCTACACCTTC. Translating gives CSVRPQGGGYTF.

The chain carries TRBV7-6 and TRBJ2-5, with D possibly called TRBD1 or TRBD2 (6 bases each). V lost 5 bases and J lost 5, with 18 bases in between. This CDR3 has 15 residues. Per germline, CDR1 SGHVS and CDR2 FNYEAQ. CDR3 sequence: CASSPRGQGLETQYF. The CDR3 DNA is TGTGCCAGCAGCCCCCGGGGGCAGGGGTTGGAGACCCAGTACTTC.

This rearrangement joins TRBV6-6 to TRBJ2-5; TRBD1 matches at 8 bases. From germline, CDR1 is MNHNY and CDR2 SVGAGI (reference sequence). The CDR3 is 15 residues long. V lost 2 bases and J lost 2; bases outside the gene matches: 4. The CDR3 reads CASSYSDRGQETQYF. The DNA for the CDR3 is TGTGCCAGCAGTTACAGCGACAGGGGTCAAGAGACCCAGTACTTC.

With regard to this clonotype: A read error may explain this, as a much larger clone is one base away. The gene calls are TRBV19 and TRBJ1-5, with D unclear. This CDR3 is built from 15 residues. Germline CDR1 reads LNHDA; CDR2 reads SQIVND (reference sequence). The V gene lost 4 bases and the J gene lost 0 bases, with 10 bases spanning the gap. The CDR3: CASSTRTTSNQPQHF. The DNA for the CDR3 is TGTGCCAGTAGTACCAGGACGACTAGCAATCAGCCCCAGCATTTT.

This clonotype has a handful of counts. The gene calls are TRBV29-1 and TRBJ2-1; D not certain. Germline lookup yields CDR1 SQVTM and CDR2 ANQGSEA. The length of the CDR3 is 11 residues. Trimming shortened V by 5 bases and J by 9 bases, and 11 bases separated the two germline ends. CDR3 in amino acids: CSVQSVPEQFF. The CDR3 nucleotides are TGCAGCGTTCAATCAGTTCCTGAGCAGTTCTTC.

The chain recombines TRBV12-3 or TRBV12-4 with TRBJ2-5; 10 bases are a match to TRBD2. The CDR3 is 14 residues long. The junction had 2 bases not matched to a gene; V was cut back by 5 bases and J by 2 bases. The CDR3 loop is CASSQAGGQETQYF. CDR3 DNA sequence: TGTGCCAGCAGTCAAGCGGGAGGGCAAGAGACCCAGTACTTC.

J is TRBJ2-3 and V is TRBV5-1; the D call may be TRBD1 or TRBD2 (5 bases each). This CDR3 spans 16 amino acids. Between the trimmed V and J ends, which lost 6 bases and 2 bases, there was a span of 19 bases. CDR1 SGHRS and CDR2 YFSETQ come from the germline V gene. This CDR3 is CASTIDPGRYTDTQYF. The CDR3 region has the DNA TGCGCCAGCACCATAGATCCGGGACGATACACAGATACGCAGTATTTT.

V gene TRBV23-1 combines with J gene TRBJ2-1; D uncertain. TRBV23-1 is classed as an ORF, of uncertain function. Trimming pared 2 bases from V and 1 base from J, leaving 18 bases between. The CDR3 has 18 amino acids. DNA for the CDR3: TGCGCCAGCAGTCAACTGCCAAGTCCGTCGAGATCCTACAATGAGCAGTTCTTC. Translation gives CASSQLPSPSRSYNEQFF.

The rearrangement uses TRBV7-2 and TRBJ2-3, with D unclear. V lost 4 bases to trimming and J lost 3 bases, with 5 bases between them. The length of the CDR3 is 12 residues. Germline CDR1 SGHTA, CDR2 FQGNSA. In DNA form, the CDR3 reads TGTGCCAGCAGCTCCTTTACAGATACGCAGTATTTT. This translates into CASSSFTDTQYF.

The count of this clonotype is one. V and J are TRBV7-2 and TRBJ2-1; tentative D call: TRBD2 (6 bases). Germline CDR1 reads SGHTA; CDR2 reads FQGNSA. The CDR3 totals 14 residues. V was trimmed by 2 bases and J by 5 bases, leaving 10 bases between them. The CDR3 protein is CASSLTAGNNEQFF. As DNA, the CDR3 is TGTGCCAGCAGCTTAACGGCGGGAAACAATGAGCAGTTCTTC.

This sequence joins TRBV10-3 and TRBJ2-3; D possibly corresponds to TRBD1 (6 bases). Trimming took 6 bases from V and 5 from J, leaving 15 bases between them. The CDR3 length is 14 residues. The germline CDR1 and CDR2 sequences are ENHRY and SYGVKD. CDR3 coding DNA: TGTGCCATCAGAACAGGGTCCGCTCTAGATACGCAGTATTTT. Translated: CAIRTGSALDTQYF.

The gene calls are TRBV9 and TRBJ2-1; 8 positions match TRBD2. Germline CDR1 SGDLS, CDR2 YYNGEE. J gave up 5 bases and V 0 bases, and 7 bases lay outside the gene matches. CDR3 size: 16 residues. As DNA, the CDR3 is TGTGCCAGCAGCGTAGCCAGCGGGGGCCACCACAATGAGCAGTTCTTC. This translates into CASSVASGGHHNEQFF.

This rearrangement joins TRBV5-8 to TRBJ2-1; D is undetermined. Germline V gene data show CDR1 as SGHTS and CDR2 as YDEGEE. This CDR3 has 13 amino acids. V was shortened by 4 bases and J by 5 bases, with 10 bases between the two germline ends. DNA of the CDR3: TGTGCCAGCAGCACCCGGCAGAACAATGAGCAGTTCTTC. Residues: CASSTRQNNEQFF.

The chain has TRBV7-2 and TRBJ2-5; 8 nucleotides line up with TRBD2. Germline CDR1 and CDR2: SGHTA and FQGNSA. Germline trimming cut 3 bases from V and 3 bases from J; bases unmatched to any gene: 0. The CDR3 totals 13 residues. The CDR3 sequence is CASSLGLEETQYF. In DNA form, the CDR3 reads TGTGCCAGCAGCTTGGGACTAGAAGAGACCCAGTACTTC.

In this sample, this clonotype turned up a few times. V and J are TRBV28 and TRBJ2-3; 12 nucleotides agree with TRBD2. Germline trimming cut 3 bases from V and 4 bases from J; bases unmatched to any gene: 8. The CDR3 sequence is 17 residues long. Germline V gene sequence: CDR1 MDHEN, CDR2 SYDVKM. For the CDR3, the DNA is TGTGCCAGCAGTTTCTCGCTAGCGGGGGGGCAGGCAGATACGCAGTATTTT. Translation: CASSFSLAGGQADTQYF.

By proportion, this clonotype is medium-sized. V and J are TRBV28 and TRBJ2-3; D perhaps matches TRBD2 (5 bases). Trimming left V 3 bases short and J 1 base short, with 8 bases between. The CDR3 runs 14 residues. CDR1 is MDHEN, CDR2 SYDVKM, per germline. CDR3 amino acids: CASSFLSGTDTQYF. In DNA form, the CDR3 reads TGTGCCAGCAGTTTCCTTAGCGGCACAGATACGCAGTATTTT.

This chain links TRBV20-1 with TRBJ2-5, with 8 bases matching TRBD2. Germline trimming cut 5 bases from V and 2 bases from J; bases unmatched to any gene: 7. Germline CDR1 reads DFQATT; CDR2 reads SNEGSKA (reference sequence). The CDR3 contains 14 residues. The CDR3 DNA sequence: TGCAGTGCTCATAGCGGGACCTTACAAGAGACCCAGTACTTC. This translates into CSAHSGTLQETQYF.

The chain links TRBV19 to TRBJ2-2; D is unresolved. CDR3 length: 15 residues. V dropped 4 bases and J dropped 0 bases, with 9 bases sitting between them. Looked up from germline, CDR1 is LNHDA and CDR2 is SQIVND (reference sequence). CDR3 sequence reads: CASSRGRANTGELFF. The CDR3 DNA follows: TGTGCCAGTAGTAGGGGTAGGGCGAACACCGGGGAGCTGTTTTTT.

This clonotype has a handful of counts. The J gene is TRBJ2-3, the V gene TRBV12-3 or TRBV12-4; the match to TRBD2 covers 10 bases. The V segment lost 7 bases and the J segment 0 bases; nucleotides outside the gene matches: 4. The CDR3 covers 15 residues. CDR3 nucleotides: TGTGCCAGCACTGTAGCGGGGGGAAGCACAGATACGCAGTATTTT. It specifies CASTVAGGSTDTQYF.

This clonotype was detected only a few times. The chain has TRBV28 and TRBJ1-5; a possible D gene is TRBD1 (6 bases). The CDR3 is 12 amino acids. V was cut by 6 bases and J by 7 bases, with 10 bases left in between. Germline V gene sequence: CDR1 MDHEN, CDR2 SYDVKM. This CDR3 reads CASRGALQPQHF. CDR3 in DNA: TGTGCCAGCAGGGGGGCATTGCAGCCCCAGCATTTT.

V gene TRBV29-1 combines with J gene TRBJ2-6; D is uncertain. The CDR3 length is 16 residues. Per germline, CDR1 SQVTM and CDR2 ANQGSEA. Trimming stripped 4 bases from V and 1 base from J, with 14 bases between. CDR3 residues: CSVVPGGTSGANVLTF. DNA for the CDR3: TGCAGCGTTGTCCCAGGCGGAACTTCTGGGGCCAACGTCCTGACTTTC.

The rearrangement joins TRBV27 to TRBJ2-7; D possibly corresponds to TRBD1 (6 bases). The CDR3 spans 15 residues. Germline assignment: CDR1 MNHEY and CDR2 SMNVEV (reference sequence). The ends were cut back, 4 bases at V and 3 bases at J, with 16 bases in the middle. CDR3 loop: CASSSPDSSFYEQYF. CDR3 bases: TGTGCCAGCAGTTCCCCGGACAGCTCTTTCTACGAGCAGTACTTC.